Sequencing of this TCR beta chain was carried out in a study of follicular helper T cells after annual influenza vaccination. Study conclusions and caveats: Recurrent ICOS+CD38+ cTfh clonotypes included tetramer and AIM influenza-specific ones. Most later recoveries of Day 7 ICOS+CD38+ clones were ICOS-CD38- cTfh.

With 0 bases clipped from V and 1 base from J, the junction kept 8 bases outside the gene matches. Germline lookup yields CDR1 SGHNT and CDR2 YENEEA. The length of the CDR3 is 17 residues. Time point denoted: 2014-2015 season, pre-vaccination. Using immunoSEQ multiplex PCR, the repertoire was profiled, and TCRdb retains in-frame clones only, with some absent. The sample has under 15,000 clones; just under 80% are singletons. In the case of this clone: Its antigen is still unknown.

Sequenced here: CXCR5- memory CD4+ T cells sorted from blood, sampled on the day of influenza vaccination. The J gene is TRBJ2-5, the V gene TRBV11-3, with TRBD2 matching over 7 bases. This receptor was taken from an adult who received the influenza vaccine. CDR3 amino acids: CASSLDLSGGSQETQYF. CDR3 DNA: TGTGCCAGCAGCTTAGACTTATCCGGGGGGAGCCAAGAGACCCAGTACTTC.